This T cell receptor beta chain was profiled in a study of blood T cells in healthy people across ages (dated by TCRdb to the mid-2010s). At the level of the whole study: In model experiments, roughly one uniquely barcoded TCR beta cDNA molecule per two T cells was captured by template switching. Age-related changes in TCR beta repertoire diversity were measured in the study by deep sequencing normalized with unique cDNA molecular identifiers. The donors were split into four age groups: young (average about 16 years), middle-aged (39), aged (approximately 59) and long-lived (more than 80). To avoid experimental bias, donors of different ages were distributed randomly across sequencing lanes. The study analyzed two additional independent replicas of 1 million unique cDNA reads from the same blood draw for two donors, one aged 18 to 30 and one aged 80 or older. Overall results and qualifications from the work: The CMV infection status of donors was not known, potentially confounding age-related changes in expanded clonotypes. Observed TCR beta diversity correlated strongly with the percentage of naive T cells measured by flow cytometry. Observed TCR beta diversity per million T cells fell roughly linearly with age, and a significant reduction was already apparent by age about 36. Because profiling used bulk unsorted PBMCs, naive and antigen-experienced compartments could not be compared conclusively. Total diversity estimates from one million sequenced T cells were considered lower bounds and underestimates. Compared with the aged group, the long-lived group had more naive CD4+ T cells, fewer expanded clones and increased TCR diversity, a pattern suggesting age selection.

Donors were 40 or so systemically healthy Caucasian individuals from Russia aged about 6 to 100 years. Roughly 11 milliliters of peripheral blood were drawn from each donor into EDTA-treated Vacutainer tubes. Ficoll-Paque density-gradient centrifugation was used to isolate PBMCs, with at least 7 million per sample. Total RNA, at least 6 micrograms per sample, was extracted from PBMCs with Trizol reagent. For every donor, flow cytometry on a PBMC aliquot measured the percentage of naive CD45RAhigh/CD27high T cells. This clonotype was counted between two and nine times. Its antigen is still unknown. No quality values exist for individual bases; no much larger clone is one base distant. CDR1 and CDR2, looked up from the germline V gene, are SGHRS and YFSETQ. The CDR3 contains 15 residues, cysteine and phenylalanine counted. The retained sequence is limited to the CDR3, 45 bases, with the frame set at the first base. V and J are truncated by 3 bases and 8 bases respectively, leaving an intervening sequence of 20 bases.

To prepare the library, 5' RACE was applied. Instrument on record: Illumina HiSeq 2500. The second PCR ran for roughly 7 to 12 cycles and used a J-beta primer mix along with a sample-barcoded 5' primer. A template-switch 5' adaptor carrying 12 random nucleotides introduced a unique molecular identifier onto each TCR beta cDNA molecule. Each sample yielded at least 2.5 million CDR3-containing paired-end reads. All of the RNA was converted into first-strand cDNA using the Mint cDNA synthesis kit, with a TRBC-specific oligonucleotide serving as the primer. Following uracil-DNA glycosylase treatment, all cDNA underwent a first 18-cycle PCR with the universal primers M1SS and BC2_uni_R. In the paper's pipeline: Each sample was normalized by randomly selecting 1 million high-quality reads, each carrying a distinct molecular identifier. Instead of being binned into consensus sequences, reads that shared molecular identifiers were thrown out. CDR3 identification, clonotype clustering and error correction used MiTCR with a Q25 quality threshold and the strictest error-elimination algorithm. A nonparametric unseen species model with Euler transformation was used to estimate lower-bound total TCR beta diversity. TCRdb's own reprocessing of the public reads used fastp at Q25 and MiXCR and kept productive beta chains. Identical CDR3 proteins give one entry, which carries the most common genes and DNA. Clone size and V and J calls follow TCRdb, not the original study. This sample lists 1.5 million to 2 million distinct CDR3 sequences; less than 50% were detected once. The top ten hold less than 2.5% of the sample.

This TCR was sampled from a woman aged 40 to 50 in good health. Input material: blood. The chain couples TRBV5-1 to TRBJ1-2, with the D gene call left open. The DNA sequence is as follows: TGCGCCAGCAGCTCCCGAGAGGACGGCCTGCGGGGCTACACCTTC. This codes for CASSSREDGLRGYTF.